Given below is one T cell receptor (beta chain) in context. Amplification used 60 Vbeta primers and 13 Jbeta primers. Libraries were prepared by immunoSEQ multiplex PCR; TCRdb keeps only in-frame clonotypes and omits some of them. The sample lists around 150,000 clones; roughly 77% were seen once. This sample is part of a study of cytomegalovirus exposure and HLA in healthy donors. From germline, CDR1 is SEHNR and CDR2 FQNEAQ (reference sequence). Trimming pared 5 bases from V and 4 bases from J, leaving 11 bases between. The CDR3 runs 13 residues. The TCR comes from a man aged 25 to 40 in good health and CMV-seronegative. Input material: PBMCs. The rearrangement joins TRBV7-9 to TRBJ1-2; a weak D match, TRBD1 (6 bases). DNA of the CDR3: TGTGCCAGCAGCCGGGACACATTCTATGGCTACACCTTC. The encoded protein is CASSRDTFYGYTF.